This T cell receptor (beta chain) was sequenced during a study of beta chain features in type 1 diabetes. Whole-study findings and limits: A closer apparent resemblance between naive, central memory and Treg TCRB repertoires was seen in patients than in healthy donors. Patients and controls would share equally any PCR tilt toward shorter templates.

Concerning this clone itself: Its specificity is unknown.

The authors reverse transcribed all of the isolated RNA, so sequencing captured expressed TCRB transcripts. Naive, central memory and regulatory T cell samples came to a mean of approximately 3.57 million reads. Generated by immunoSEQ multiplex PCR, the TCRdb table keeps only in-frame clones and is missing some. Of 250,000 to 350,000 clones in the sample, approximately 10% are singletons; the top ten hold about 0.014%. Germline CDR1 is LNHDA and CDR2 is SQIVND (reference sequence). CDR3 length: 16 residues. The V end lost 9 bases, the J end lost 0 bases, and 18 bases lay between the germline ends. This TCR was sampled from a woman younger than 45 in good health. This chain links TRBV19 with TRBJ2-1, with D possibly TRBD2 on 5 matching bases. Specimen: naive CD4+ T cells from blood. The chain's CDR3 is CASNTRGGSSYNEQFF. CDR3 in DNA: TGTGCCAGCAATACCCGGGGTGGGAGCTCCTACAATGAGCAGTTCTTC.